This T cell receptor (beta chain) was sequenced for a study of T-cell memory formation after mild COVID-19. This clonotype was recorded many times. The CDR3 extends over 15 amino acids. Unmatched junction bases numbered 3, after V lost 2 bases and J lost 2 bases. Each CDR3 protein gets one entry after TCRdb re-called the 5' RACE reads with MiXCR. The sample shows about 410,000 distinct CDR3 sequences, about 20% of them seen only once. The sequenced sample consisted of PBMCs or a T cell subset sorted from them (not recorded which). The receptor was derived from a man aged 18 to 29 who had mild COVID-19 (a few samples of this study predate the infection). Cell type and time point are not known. This rearrangement joins TRBV12-3 or TRBV12-4 to TRBJ2-5; 9 positions agree with TRBD2. Written as DNA, the CDR3 is TGTGCCAGCAGTTTACGGCTAGCGGGACAAGAGACCCAGTACTTC. Translation: CASSLRLAGQETQYF.